Reported below is one TCR beta chain. The antigen remains unidentified. Trimming removed 2 bases at V and 1 base at J, with 5 bases between. CDR3 size: 13 residues. Germline-derived CDR1 and CDR2 are MNHNS and SASEGT. Sequencing was performed with immunoSEQ multiplex PCR; in TCRdb, only in-frame clones are kept and a portion is missing. The sample consists of more than 25,000 clones, roughly 90% of them appearing once. The data derive from a study of lymphopenia after photon versus proton radiotherapy. Study outcomes and limitations: Survival link was tested only in deceased patients; proton benefit remains a possibility. Proton therapy kept repertoires fairly stable, unlike photons, which gained effector/memory cells. Larger post-nadir TCR diversity loss correlated inversely with survival in deceased patients.

The input for sequencing was peripheral blood, taken from a patient treated with photon-based radiotherapy. The source is a woman aged 45 to 65 with pancreatic cancer. The chain employs TRBV6-1 and TRBJ1-1; perhaps TRBD1 as D (5 bases). In nucleotides, the CDR3 is TGTGCCAGCAGTGAACAGGGGAACACTGAAGCTTTCTTT. Encoded protein: CASSEQGNTEAFF.